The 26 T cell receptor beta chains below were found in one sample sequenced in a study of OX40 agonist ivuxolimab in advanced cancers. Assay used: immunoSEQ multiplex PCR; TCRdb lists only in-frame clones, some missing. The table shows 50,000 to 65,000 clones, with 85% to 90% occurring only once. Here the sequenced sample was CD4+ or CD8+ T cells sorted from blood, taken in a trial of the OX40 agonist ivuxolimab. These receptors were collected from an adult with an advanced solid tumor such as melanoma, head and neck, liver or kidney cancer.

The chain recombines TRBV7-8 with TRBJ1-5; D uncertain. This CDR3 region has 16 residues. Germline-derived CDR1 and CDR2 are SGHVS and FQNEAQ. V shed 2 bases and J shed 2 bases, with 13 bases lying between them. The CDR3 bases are TGTGCCAGCAGCTTAAGAATGATGACGGGCAATCAGCCCCAGCATTTT. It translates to CASSLRMMTGNQPQHF.

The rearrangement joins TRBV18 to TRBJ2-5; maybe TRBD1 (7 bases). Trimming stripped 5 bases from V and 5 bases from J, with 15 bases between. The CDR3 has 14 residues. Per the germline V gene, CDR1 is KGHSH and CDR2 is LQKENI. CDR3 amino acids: CASSAGQSGETQYF. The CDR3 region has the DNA TGTGCCAGCTCAGCGGGACAGTCTGGGGAGACCCAGTACTTC.

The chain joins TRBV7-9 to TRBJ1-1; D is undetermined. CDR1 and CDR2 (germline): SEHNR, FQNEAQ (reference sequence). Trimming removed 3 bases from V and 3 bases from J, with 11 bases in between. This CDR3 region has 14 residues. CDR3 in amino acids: CASSFPVTHTEAFF. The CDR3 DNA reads TGTGCCAGCAGCTTTCCTGTAACCCACACTGAAGCTTTCTTT. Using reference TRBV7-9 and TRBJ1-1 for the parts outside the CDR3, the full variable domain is DTGVSQNPRHKITKRGQNVTFRCDPISEHNRLYWYRQTLGQGPEFLTYFQNEAQLEKSRLLSDRFSAERPKGSFSTLEIQRTEQGDSAMYLCASSFPVTHTEAFFGQGTRLTVV.

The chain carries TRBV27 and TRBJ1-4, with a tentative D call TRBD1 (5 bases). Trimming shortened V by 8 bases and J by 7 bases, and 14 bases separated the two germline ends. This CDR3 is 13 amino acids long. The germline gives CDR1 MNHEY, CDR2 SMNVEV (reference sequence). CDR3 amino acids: CASSPRQTEKLFF. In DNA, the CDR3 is TGTGCCAGCTCCCCAAGACAGACTGAAAAACTGTTTTTT.

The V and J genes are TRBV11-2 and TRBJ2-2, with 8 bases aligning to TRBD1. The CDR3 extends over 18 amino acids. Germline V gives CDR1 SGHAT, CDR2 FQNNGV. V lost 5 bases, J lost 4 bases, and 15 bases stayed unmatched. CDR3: CASSRVVTGGSFTGELFF. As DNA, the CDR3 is TGTGCCAGCAGCCGGGTAGTAACAGGGGGATCATTCACCGGGGAGCTGTTTTTT.

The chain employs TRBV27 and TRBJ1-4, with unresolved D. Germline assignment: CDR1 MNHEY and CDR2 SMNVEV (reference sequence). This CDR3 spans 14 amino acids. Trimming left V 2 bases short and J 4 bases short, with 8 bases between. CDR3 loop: CASSLNGVNEKLFF. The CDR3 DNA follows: TGTGCCAGCAGTTTAAACGGGGTTAATGAAAAACTGTTTTTT.

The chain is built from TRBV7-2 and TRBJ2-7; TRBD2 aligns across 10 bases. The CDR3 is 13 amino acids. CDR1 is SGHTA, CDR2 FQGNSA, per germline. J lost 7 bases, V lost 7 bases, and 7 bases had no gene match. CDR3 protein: CASNLAGEREQYF. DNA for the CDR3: TGTGCCAGCAACCTAGCGGGAGAACGGGAGCAGTACTTC.

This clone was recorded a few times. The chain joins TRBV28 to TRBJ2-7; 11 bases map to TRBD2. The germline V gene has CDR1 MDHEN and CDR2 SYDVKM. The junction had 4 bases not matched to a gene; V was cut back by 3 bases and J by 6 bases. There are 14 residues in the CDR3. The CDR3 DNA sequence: TGTGCCAGCAGTTTGAGACTAGCGGGACTCGAGCAGTACTTC. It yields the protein CASSLRLAGLEQYF.

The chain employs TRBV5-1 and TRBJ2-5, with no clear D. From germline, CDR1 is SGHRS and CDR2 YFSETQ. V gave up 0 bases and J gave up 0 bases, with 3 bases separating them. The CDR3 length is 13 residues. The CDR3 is CASSLAHQETQYF. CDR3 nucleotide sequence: TGCGCCAGCAGCTTGGCCCACCAAGAGACCCAGTACTTC.

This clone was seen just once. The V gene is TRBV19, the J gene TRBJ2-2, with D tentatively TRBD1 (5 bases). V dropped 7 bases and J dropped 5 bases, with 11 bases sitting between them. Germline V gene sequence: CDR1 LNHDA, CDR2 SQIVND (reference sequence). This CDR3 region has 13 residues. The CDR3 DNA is TGTGCCAGTAAGGGGATTTGGACCGGGGAGCTGTTTTTT. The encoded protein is CASKGIWTGELFF.

The CDR3 loop reads CASSSGTSDTGELFF. CDR3 nucleotide sequence: TGTGCCAGCAGTTCCGGGACTAGCGACACCGGGGAGCTGTTTTTT. The chain has TRBV5-4 and TRBJ2-2; 10 nucleotides line up with TRBD2. V shed 5 bases, J shed 3 bases, and the junction held 4 bases outside the gene matches. Germline CDR1 reads SGHNT; CDR2 reads YYREEE (reference sequence). The CDR3 has 15 amino acids.

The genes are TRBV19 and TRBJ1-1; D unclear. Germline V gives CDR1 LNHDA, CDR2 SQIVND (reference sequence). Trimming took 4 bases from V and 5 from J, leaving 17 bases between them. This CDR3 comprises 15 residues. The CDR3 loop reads CASSKVISTGTEAFF. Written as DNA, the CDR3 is TGTGCCAGTAGTAAAGTTATTTCTACCGGGACTGAAGCTTTCTTT.

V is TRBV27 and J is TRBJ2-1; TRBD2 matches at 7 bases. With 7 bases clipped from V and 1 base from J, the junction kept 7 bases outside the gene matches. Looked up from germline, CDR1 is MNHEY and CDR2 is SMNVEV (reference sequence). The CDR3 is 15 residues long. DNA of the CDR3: TGTGCCAGCATCCGTTGGGAGGGGTCCTACAATGAGCAGTTCTTC. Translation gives CASIRWEGSYNEQFF.

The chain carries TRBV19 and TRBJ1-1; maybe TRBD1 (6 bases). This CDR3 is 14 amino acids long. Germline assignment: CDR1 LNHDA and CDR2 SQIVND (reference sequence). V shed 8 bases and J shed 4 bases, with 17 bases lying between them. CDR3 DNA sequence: TGTGCCAGTGCCCTGCGGGGGCAGAGCACTGAAGCTTTCTTT. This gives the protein CASALRGQSTEAFF.

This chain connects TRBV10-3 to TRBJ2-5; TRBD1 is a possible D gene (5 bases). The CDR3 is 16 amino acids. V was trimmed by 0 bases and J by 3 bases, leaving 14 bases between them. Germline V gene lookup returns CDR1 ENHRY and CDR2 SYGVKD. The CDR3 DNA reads TGTGCCATCAGTGAGTCTAAGGGGATCACGGAAGAGACCCAGTACTTC. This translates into CAISESKGITEETQYF.

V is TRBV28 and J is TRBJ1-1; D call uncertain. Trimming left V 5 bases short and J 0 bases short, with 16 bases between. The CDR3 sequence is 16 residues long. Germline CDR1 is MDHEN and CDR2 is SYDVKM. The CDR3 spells CASSPRGRSMNTEAFF. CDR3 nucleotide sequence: TGTGCCAGCAGTCCCCGTGGTAGGAGTATGAACACTGAAGCTTTCTTT.

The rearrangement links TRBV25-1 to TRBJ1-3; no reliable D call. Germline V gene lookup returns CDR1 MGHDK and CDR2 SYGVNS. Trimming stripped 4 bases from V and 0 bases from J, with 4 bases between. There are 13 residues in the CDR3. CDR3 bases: TGTGCCAGCAGTGCTAGCTCTGGAAACACCATATATTTT. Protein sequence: CASSASSGNTIYF.

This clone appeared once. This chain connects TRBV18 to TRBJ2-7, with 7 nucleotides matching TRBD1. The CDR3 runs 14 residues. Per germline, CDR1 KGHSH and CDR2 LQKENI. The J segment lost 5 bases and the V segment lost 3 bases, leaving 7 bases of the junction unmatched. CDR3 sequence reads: CASSPRQGSDEQYF. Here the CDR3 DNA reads TGTGCCAGCTCACCCCGACAGGGCAGCGACGAGCAGTACTTC.

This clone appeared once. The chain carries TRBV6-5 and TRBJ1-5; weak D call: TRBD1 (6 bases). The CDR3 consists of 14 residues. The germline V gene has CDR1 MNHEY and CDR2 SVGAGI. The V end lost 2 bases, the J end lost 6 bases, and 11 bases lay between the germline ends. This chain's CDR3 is CASSYDRKVQPQHF. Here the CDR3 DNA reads TGTGCCAGCAGTTACGACAGGAAGGTTCAGCCCCAGCATTTT.

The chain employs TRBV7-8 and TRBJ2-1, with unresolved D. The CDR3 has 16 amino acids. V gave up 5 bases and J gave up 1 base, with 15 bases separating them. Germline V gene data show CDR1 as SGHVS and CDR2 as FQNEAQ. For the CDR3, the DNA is TGTGCCAGCAGCAGAGACGAGTATGTATCCTACAATGAGCAGTTCTTC. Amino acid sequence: CASSRDEYVSYNEQFF.

CDR3 region: CASSPLGSGLSYNEQFF. For the CDR3, the DNA is TGCGCCAGCAGCCCCCTAGGGAGCGGACTCTCCTACAATGAGCAGTTCTTC. The chain links TRBV5-1 to TRBJ2-1, with D perhaps matching TRBD2 (5 bases). CDR3 size: 17 residues. Germline V lookup: CDR1 SGHRS, CDR2 YFSETQ. The V end lost 4 bases, the J end lost 0 bases, and 17 bases lay between the germline ends.

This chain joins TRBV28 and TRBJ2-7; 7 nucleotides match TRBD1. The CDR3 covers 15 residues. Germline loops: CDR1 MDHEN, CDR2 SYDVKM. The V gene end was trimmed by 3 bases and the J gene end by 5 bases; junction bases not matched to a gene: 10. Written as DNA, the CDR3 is TGTGCCAGCAGTTTCAGAGGGGGCGGATTGAACGAGCAGTACTTC. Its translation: CASSFRGGGLNEQYF.

CDR3 in DNA: TGTGCCAGCTCACTTCGACGCACAGATACGCAGTATTTT. Its protein product is CASSLRRTDTQYF. The rearrangement links TRBV18 to TRBJ2-3; no firm D call. V lost 4 bases and J lost 1, with 6 bases in between. Germline V CDR1 and CDR2: KGHSH, LQKENI. The CDR3 is 13 amino acids.

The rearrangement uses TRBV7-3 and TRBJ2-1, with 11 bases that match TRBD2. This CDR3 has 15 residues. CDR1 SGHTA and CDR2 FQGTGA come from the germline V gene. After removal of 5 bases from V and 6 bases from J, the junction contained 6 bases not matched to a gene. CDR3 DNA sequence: TGTGCCAGCAGCCGGCGAGGGACTAGCGGCAATGAGCAGTTCTTC. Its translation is CASSRRGTSGNEQFF.

CDR3 DNA sequence: TGTGCCAGCAGCCGACAGACGAACACCGGGGAGCTGTTTTTT. This gives the protein CASSRQTNTGELFF. The chain employs TRBV6-5 and TRBJ2-2; perhaps TRBD1 as D (5 bases). CDR1 is MNHEY and CDR2 is SVGAGI in the germline V gene. The germline V and J ends were trimmed by 6 bases and 0 bases, with 8 bases remaining between them. There are 14 residues in the CDR3.

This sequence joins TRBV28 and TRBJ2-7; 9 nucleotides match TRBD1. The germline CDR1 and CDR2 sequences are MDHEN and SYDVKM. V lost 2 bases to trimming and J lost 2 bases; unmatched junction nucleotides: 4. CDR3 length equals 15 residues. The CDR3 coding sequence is TGTGCCAGCAGTTTAGGGACAGGGAAGACCTACGAGCAGTACTTC. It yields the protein CASSLGTGKTYEQYF.